The source of this T cell receptor beta chain is a study of CD8+ T cells in alopecia areata. In its sample, this clone was seen a few times. One base away lies a much larger clone, so this may be a sequencing read error. The CDR3 is made up of 12 amino acids. V dropped 0 bases and J dropped 6 bases, with 3 bases sitting between them. The germline gives CDR1 MGHRA, CDR2 YSYEKL. RNA was isolated and reverse transcribed to cDNA, the sequencing template. Sequencing was performed with immunoSEQ multiplex PCR; in TCRdb, only in-frame clones are kept and a portion is missing. The sample lists approximately 180,000 clones, approximately 57% occurring once. The treatment: oral pan-JAK inhibitor, 5-10 mg twice daily.

This receptor was identified in a human donor with alopecia areata. This chain connects TRBV4-1 to TRBJ2-4, with D unclear. The input for sequencing was CD4+ T cells sorted from blood, taken at week 24, from a patient treated with tofacitinib. This CDR3 reads CASSQDGNIQYF. DNA for the CDR3: TGCGCCAGCAGCCAAGATGGAAACATTCAGTACTTC.